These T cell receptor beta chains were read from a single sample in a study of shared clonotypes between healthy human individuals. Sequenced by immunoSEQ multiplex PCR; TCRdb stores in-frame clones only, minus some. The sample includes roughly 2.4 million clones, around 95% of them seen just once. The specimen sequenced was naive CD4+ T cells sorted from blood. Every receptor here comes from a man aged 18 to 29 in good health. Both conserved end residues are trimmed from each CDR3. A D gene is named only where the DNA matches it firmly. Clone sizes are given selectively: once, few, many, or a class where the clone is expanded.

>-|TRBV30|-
AWRGPGQETQY
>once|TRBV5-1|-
ASSAFGDSNQPQH
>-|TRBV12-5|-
ASGLGRTTSYNEQF
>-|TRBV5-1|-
ASSLEVDTEAF
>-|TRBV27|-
ASSLRVGGIEDSPLH
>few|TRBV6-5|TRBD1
ASSMDRGYGYT
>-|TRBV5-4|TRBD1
ASSLRTGSSEQY
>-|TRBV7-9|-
ASSPGYGNT
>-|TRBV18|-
ASSRKQGWNTGELF
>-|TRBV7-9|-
ASSLERDTHYEQY
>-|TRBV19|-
ASSRKTVYAGEQY
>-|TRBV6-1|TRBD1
ASSELPGQNNSPLH
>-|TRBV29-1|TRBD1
SVGTGDGYT
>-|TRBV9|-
ASSVDPTTNYGYT
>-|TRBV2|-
ASNRRDTDTQY
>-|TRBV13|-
ASSLTESYEQY
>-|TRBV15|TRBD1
ATSVPDREGEQY
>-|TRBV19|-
ASSIFDSQLATNEKLF
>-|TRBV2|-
ASRDRTVNTEAF
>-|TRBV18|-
ASSPPRSPSTDTQY
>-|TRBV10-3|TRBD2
AISGAGGSYNEQF
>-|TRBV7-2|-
ASSLALVNEQF
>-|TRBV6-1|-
ASRTGGSTDTQY
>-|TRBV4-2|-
ASSQEPGAQGGYT
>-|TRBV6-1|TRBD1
ASRTGQAYGYT
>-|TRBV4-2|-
ASSLFSANYGYT
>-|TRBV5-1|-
ASSPGPSNYGYT
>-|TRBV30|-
AWSEGETQY
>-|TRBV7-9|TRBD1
ASSLAEIGQGVEGYT
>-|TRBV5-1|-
ASSPAGAHGYT
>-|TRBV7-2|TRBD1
ASSLRDRGNNEQF
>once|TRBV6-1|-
ASSEVIGRTEAF
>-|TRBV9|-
ASSTGITNEKLF
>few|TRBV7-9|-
ASSLRAGDGSPLH
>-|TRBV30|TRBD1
AWRGTANEKLF
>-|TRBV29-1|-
SAWGGMNTEAF
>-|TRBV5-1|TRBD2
ASVTSGRGQETQY
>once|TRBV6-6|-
ASSYWKNTEAF
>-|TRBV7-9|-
ASSYQQGLGEKLF
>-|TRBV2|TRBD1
ASRGQAQLSYEQY